Listed below are T cell receptor beta chains from one sample, sequenced in a study of T cells in Graves' hyperthyroidism and ophthalmopathy. TCRdb re-analysed the multiplex PCR reads in MiXCR, keeping a single row per CDR3 protein. The data show about 580,000 distinct CDR3 sequences, with 35% to 55% seen just once and around 7.7% held by the top ten. Sample: peripheral blood or thyroid tissue (not recorded which). All receptors derive from a woman younger than 35 with Graves' hyperthyroidism. CDR3s leave out the opening cysteine and the closing phenylalanine or tryptophan. Each record gives: J gene, V gene, CDR3 protein.

>TRBJ1-1|TRBV15
ATSRPGQMNTEAF
>TRBJ2-3|TRBV9
ASSGDIRRALNTQY
>TRBJ2-5|TRBV7-2
ASSLFRETQY
>TRBJ2-5|TRBV20-1
SVMLETDTQY
>TRBJ1-4|TRBV9
ASSPPDSLNEKLF
>TRBJ1-3|TRBV13
ASSSDLHSGNTIY
>TRBJ2-1|TRBV10-3
AISEATRTGSYNEQF
>TRBJ1-2|TRBV15
ATSQRGYT
>TRBJ1-4|TRBV7-9
ASSLTNEKLF
>TRBJ2-7|TRBV19
ASSIGLAGEQY
>TRBJ1-5|TRBV7-2
ASSSYKYNQPQH
>TRBJ1-1|TRBV7-2
ASSLVTGGETTEAF
>TRBJ1-1|TRBV5-1
ASSSGGGPYNEAF
>TRBJ2-7|TRBV24-1
ATSDQTRTGGEQY
>TRBJ1-2|TRBV7-2
ASSLGPGPHGYT
>TRBJ2-7|TRBV7-8
ASCGDSYEQY
>TRBJ2-5|TRBV5-1
ASSFSSGSDQETQY
>TRBJ1-5|TRBV19
ASSARGRGNQPQH
>TRBJ1-1|TRBV20-1
CASTGLNTEAF
>TRBJ1-1|TRBV5-1
ASRRDSTNTEAF
>TRBJ2-5|TRBV7-2
ASSPTSAGETQY
>TRBJ1-2|TRBV9
ASRKTVYGYT
>TRBJ2-3|TRBV7-8
ASRPTSGRAADTQY
>TRBJ2-6|TRBV10-3
ASSAGTNRGPGANVLT
>TRBJ2-1|TRBV15
ATSSHRRDYNEQF
>TRBJ1-1|TRBV10-3
ALSRGDLNTEAF
>TRBJ2-5|TRBV15
ATSSGGPNQPQY
>TRBJ1-2|TRBV29-1
SQLRGVPPYGYT
>TRBJ2-2|TRBV12-3/TRBV12-4
ASRFTGTSGHTGELF